The source of this T cell receptor (beta chain) is a study of T cell responses to AZD1222 COVID-19 vaccine. V dropped 0 bases and J dropped 9 bases, with 16 bases sitting between them. The CDR3 loop spans 15 amino acids. Germline-derived CDR1 and CDR2 are SGDLS and YYNGEE. Using immunoSEQ multiplex PCR, the repertoire was profiled, and TCRdb retains in-frame clones only, with some absent. Of some 190,000 clones detected, approximately 92% appear once; the ten largest clones hold approximately 1.5%. The source material was peripheral blood, sampled on day 0 of AZD1222 vaccination. This sequence joins TRBV9 and TRBJ2-1; TRBD2 might be the D (5 bases). The source of this sequence is an adult in good health. The CDR3 spells CASSVDQNWGVEQFF. CDR3 nucleotides: TGTGCCAGCAGCGTAGATCAGAATTGGGGAGTTGAGCAGTTCTTC.